These 18 T cell receptor beta chains came from one sample sequenced in a study of identical twins. Using its own MiXCR run on the 5' RACE reads, TCRdb lists one record per CDR3 protein. The data show 700,000 or so distinct CDR3 sequences, less than 10% seen once. These records were also assigned to another study, of yellow fever vaccine responses in identical twins.

Sequenced sample: PBMCs. All receptors come from a young woman in good health.

The chain recombines TRBV5-1 with TRBJ2-2, with 8 bases aligning to TRBD1. There are 15 residues in the CDR3. Losses at the gene ends were 7 bases for V and 1 base for J; bases not matched to a gene: 6. Germline V gene data show CDR1 as SGHRS and CDR2 as YFSETQ. CDR3 sequence (DNA): TGCGCCAGCTACGCCGGGACAGGGAACACCGGGGAGCTGTTTTTT. Translating it yields CASYAGTGNTGELFF.

The chain uses TRBV7-3 and TRBJ1-1; maybe TRBD1 (6 bases). The length of the CDR3 is 15 residues. Trimming left V 5 bases short and J 4 bases short, with 17 bases between. CDR1 and CDR2 (germline): SGHTA, FQGTGA. CDR3 protein: CASSPFPRGLTEAFF. DNA of the CDR3: TGTGCCAGCAGCCCTTTTCCCAGGGGTCTCACTGAAGCTTTCTTT.

This clonotype was seen a few times. J is TRBJ2-7 and V is TRBV7-8; 8 bases line up with TRBD1. V trimming: 8 bases; J trimming: 4 bases; junction bases outside the gene matches: 13. Per the germline V gene, CDR1 is SGHVS and CDR2 is FQNEAQ. This CDR3 has 15 residues. CDR3 coding DNA: TGTGCCAGCCGATCTGGACAGGGATCAGTATACGAGCAGTACTTC. It yields the protein CASRSGQGSVYEQYF.

A few counts support this clonotype. V usage is TRBV14 and J usage is TRBJ2-1; no clear D gene. CDR1 SGHDN and CDR2 FVKESK come from the germline V gene. This CDR3 spans 13 amino acids. Between the trimmed V and J ends, which lost 0 bases and 15 bases, there was a span of 15 bases. The CDR3 region has the DNA TGTGCCAGCAGCCAAGATTTGGCCCCCCGGTGGTTCTTC. Its protein product is CASSQDLAPRWFF.

This clonotype has a handful of counts. The gene calls are TRBV2 and TRBJ2-5, with D tentatively TRBD1 (5 bases). This CDR3 has 13 amino acids. Germline assignment: CDR1 SNHLY and CDR2 FYNNEI. Trimming removed 8 bases at V and 4 bases at J, with 14 bases between. The CDR3 loop reads CASSDSELETQYF. The DNA of the CDR3 is TGTGCCAGCTCTGACAGTGAGCTAGAGACCCAGTACTTC.

This clonotype was seen many times. V gene TRBV10-3 combines with J gene TRBJ2-3, with 8 positions matching TRBD1. The CDR3 is made up of 14 amino acids. Germline V gives CDR1 ENHRY, CDR2 SYGVKD. After removal of 10 bases from V and 7 bases from J, the junction contained 13 bases not matched to a gene. CDR3 DNA sequence: TGTGCCACTGCGCGAGACAGGGGCGCAAATACGCAGTATTTT. Encoded protein: CATARDRGANTQYF.

This clonotype was detected ten times or more. The chain recombines TRBV3-1 with TRBJ1-5; D is perhaps TRBD1 (6 bases). The CDR3 extends over 14 amino acids. Germline V gene sequence: CDR1 LGHDT, CDR2 YNNKEL (reference sequence). V lost 1 base, J lost 6 bases, and 10 bases lay in between. The CDR3 region is CASSQGEGGQPQHF. The CDR3 bases are TGTGCCAGCAGCCAAGGAGAAGGGGGTCAGCCCCAGCATTTT.

Remarks on this clonotype: A much larger clone differs from this one at a single base, so this may be a read error. The rearrangement links TRBV7-9 to TRBJ2-1, with 13 bases that match TRBD2. The germline V gene encodes CDR1 SEHNR and CDR2 FQNEAQ (reference sequence). This CDR3 spans 16 amino acids. Trimming removed 4 bases from V and 3 bases from J; junction bases left unmatched: 3. CDR3 amino acids: CASSSGTSGNYNEQFF. The CDR3 region has the DNA TGTGCCAGCAGCTCCGGGACTAGCGGGAACTACAATGAGCAGTTCTTC.

The chain has TRBV28 and TRBJ2-6; D possibly uses TRBD1 or TRBD2 (6 bases each). The CDR3 runs 18 residues. Germline CDR1 reads MDHEN; CDR2 reads SYDVKM. V gave up 3 bases and J gave up 1 base, with 16 bases separating them. This chain's CDR3 is CASSFSGASRSGANVLTF. In nucleotides, the CDR3 is TGTGCCAGCAGTTTTTCGGGGGCGTCTCGATCTGGGGCCAACGTCCTGACTTTC.

The chain couples TRBV19 to TRBJ2-6; D is perhaps TRBD2 (6 bases). V was cut by 3 bases and J by 0 bases, with 12 bases left in between. Germline V gene data show CDR1 as LNHDA and CDR2 as SQIVND (reference sequence). The CDR3 spans 17 residues. The CDR3 DNA sequence: TGTGCCAGTAGTATTCGGCGGGACCGCTCTGGGGCCAACGTCCTGACTTTC. This translates into CASSIRRDRSGANVLTF.

There are many counts of this clonotype. This chain links TRBV29-1 with TRBJ2-5; tentatively, D is TRBD1 (6 bases). V was clipped by 6 bases and J by 3 bases, with 14 bases between them. CDR3 size: 13 residues. Germline V gene sequence: CDR1 SQVTM, CDR2 ANQGSEA. This CDR3 is CSVDFTGKETQYF. CDR3 nucleotide sequence: TGCAGCGTGGACTTTACAGGGAAAGAGACCCAGTACTTC.

There are many counts of this clonotype. V gene TRBV28 combines with J gene TRBJ2-2; D is possibly TRBD1 (5 bases). The CDR3 totals 16 residues. Germline assignment: CDR1 MDHEN and CDR2 SYDVKM. V was cut by 5 bases and J by 5 bases, with 18 bases left in between. The CDR3 coding sequence is TGTGCCAGCAGTGCACTCCAGGGTCTATGGACCGGGGAGCTGTTTTTT. This translates into CASSALQGLWTGELFF.

The CDR3 DNA reads as TGTGCCAGTAGCCAAACAGGGGCCTCTGGTGGCTACACCTTC. This translates into CASSQTGASGGYTF. The chain joins TRBV19 to TRBJ1-2, with TRBD1 identical over 7 bases. Germline V gene lookup returns CDR1 LNHDA and CDR2 SQIVND (reference sequence). The ends lost 6 bases at V and 7 bases at J; junction bases unmatched: 11. This CDR3 contains 14 residues.

V and J are TRBV12-3 or TRBV12-4 and TRBJ1-2; TRBD1 matches 8 bases. The CDR3 sequence is 13 residues long. The V segment lost 6 bases and the J segment 8 bases; nucleotides outside the gene matches: 8. The CDR3 here is CASRLGQEKGYTF. The CDR3 DNA follows: TGTGCCAGCAGATTGGGACAGGAGAAGGGCTACACCTTC.

This clonotype has a handful of counts. The rearrangement links TRBV4-1 to TRBJ2-7; D is possibly TRBD2 (6 bases). V lost 4 bases, J lost 3 bases, and 19 bases lay in between. CDR1 and CDR2 (germline): MGHRA, YSYEKL. This CDR3 is built from 16 residues. CDR3 amino acids: CASSPLMGGDSYEQYF. The CDR3 coding sequence is TGCGCCAGCAGCCCCCTGATGGGAGGCGATAGCTACGAGCAGTACTTC.

This clonotype came up a few times. The rearrangement joins TRBV24-1 to TRBJ2-3; possibly TRBD2 for D (5 bases). The V end was cut by 8 bases, the J end by 0 bases, with 11 bases between. Germline V lookup: CDR1 KGHDR, CDR2 SFDVKD. The CDR3 loop spans 14 amino acids. DNA of the CDR3: TGTGCCACCACCGGGGAACCTAGCACAGATACGCAGTATTTT. Translating gives CATTGEPSTDTQYF.

The chain is built from TRBV6-2 or TRBV6-3 and TRBJ2-7; D possibly corresponds to TRBD2 (6 bases). V dropped 5 bases and J dropped 2 bases, with 22 bases sitting between them. This CDR3 is 17 amino acids long. Germline lookup yields CDR1 MNHEY and CDR2 SVGEGT. The DNA for the CDR3 is TGTGCCAGCAGTAAACCAGGGTCCGGGAGCTCCGCCTACGAGCAGTACTTC. This gives the protein CASSKPGSGSSAYEQYF.

This clonotype was seen ten or more times. The chain carries TRBV7-2 and TRBJ2-5; D not resolved. CDR1 is SGHTA, CDR2 FQGNSA, per germline. This CDR3 region has 13 residues. The V and J ends lost 1 base and 4 bases respectively, with 7 bases between them. The CDR3 nucleotides are TGTGCCAGCAGCTTAGTGAGTTTAGAGACCCAGTACTTC. It specifies CASSLVSLETQYF.